Below, 5 T cell receptor beta chains from the same sample are listed, as sequenced in a study of T cell changes during pregnancy in multiple sclerosis. Method: immunoSEQ multiplex PCR; TCRdb's copy keeps in-frame clones and lacks some. Among 45,000 or so clones, around 89% were seen once, and the ten largest hold over 5%. The sample here was CD8+ T cells from peripheral blood mononuclear cells, taken after pregnancy. All receptors come from a female donor in good health, enrolled as a control in a pregnancy study.

The chain links TRBV27 to TRBJ2-3, with TRBD2 matching 8 bases. V lost 5 bases, J lost 7 bases, and 8 bases stayed unmatched. Germline CDR1 and CDR2: MNHEY and SMNVEV (reference sequence). The CDR3 is 14 amino acids. For the CDR3, the DNA is TGTGCCAGCAGTCCGCGGGGGGCCCTGTATACGCAGTATTTT. Its protein product is CASSPRGALYTQYF.

The V call is TRBV7-2, the J call TRBJ2-3; the match to TRBD1 covers 7 bases. The CDR3 consists of 15 residues. Germline V CDR1 and CDR2: SGHTA, FQGNSA. V gave up 5 bases and J gave up 0 bases; unmatched junction bases: 5. In DNA, the CDR3 is TGTGCCAGCAGCCCTGGACAGGCTAGCACAGATACGCAGTATTTT. Its translation is CASSPGQASTDTQYF.

In its sample, this clone is medium-sized. Other nucleotide sequences from this sample produce the same CDR3. The CDR3 is CASSQVGGVETQYF. The CDR3 coding sequence is TGCGCCAGCAGCCAAGTCGGCGGGGTGGAGACCCAGTACTTC. The chain links TRBV4-3 to TRBJ2-5, with a possible D match to TRBD2 (6 bases). V was shortened by 1 base and J by 5 bases, with 11 bases between the two germline ends. The CDR3 loop spans 14 amino acids. Germline V CDR1 and CDR2: LGHNA, YSLEER.

This chain links TRBV23-1 with TRBJ1-5; a possible D gene is TRBD1 (6 bases). TRBV23-1 is designated an ORF whose function remains uncertain. V lost 10 bases to trimming and J lost 0 bases, with 22 bases between them. The CDR3 consists of 17 residues. CDR3 sequence reads: CATPRRGGGYSNQPQHF. In DNA form, the CDR3 reads TGCGCCACCCCTAGGAGGGGAGGGGGGTATAGCAATCAGCCCCAGCATTTT.

Notes on this clone: The junction departs from the called germline gene at one end, perhaps through a read error. The chain carries TRBV5-6 and TRBJ1-5, with TRBD1 matching over 8 bases. The CDR3 extends over 14 amino acids. Germline CDR1 SGHDT, CDR2 YYEEEE. The CDR3 DNA follows: TGTGCCAGCAGTACAGGGGGGGACAATCGGCCCCAGCATTTT. Amino acid sequence: CASSTGGDNRPQHF.